The present T cell receptor beta chain was sequenced within a study of neoadjuvant nivolumab and ipilimumab in lung cancer. Study conclusions and caveats: Only two of four nivolumab-treated tumors gained richness and clonality by surgery. Resected tumors had greater TCR richness and clonality than uninvolved lung. Resected-tumor TCR richness correlated positively with pretherapy blood richness.

Sequenced by immunoSEQ multiplex PCR; TCRdb stores in-frame clones only, minus some. The sample has 15,000 to 20,000 clones; around 76% are singletons. V shed 3 bases and J 7 bases; nucleotides not matched to a gene: 17. The CDR3 is made up of 19 amino acids. Per the germline V gene, CDR1 is LNHNV and CDR2 is YYDKDF (reference sequence). This clone was counted between two and nine times. Its matching antigen is unknown. This sequence was found in an adult with non-small cell lung cancer. V usage is TRBV15 and J usage is TRBJ2-3, with TRBD2 matching over 12 bases. The sequenced sample was tumor tissue, obtained after neoadjuvant nivolumab, alone or with ipilimumab, at or shortly before surgery. The CDR3 DNA reads TGTGCCACCAGCAGTCCAACTAGCGGGGGGCCGAGGGGTGTGAATACGCAGTATTTT. Translating gives CATSSPTSGGPRGVNTQYF. Drawing the rest from reference TRBV15 and TRBJ2-3, the complete variable domain is DAMVIQNPRYQVTQFGKPVTLSCSQTLNHNVMYWYQQKSSQAPKLLFHYYDKDFNNEADTPDNFQSRRPNTSFCFLDIRSPGLGDTAMYLCATSSPTSGGPRGVNTQYFGPGTRLTVL.